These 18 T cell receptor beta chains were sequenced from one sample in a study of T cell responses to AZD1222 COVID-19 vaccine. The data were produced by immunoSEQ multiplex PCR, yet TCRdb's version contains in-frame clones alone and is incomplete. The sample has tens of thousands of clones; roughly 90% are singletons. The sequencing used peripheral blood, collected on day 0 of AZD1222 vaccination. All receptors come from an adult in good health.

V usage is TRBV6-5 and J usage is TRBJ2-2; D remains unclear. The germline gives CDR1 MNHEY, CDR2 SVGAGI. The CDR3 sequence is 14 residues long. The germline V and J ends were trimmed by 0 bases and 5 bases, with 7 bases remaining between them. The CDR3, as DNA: TGTGCCAGCAGTTACTCGCGGCCTACCGGGGAGCTGTTTTTT. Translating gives CASSYSRPTGELFF.

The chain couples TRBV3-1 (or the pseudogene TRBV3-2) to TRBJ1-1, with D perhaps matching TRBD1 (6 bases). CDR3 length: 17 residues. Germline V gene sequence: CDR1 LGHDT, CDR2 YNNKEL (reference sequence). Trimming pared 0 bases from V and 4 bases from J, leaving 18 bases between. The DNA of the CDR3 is TGTGCCAGCAGCCAAGATTTCCCACAGGGAAGTGGCACTGAAGCTTTCTTT. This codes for CASSQDFPQGSGTEAFF.

CDR3 in amino acids: CASRSRGDNEQFF. For the CDR3, the DNA is TGCGCCAGCAGGTCTAGGGGAGACAATGAGCAGTTCTTC. The chain is built from TRBV5-1 and TRBJ2-1, with D perhaps assigned TRBD1 or TRBD2 (5 bases each). Germline V gives CDR1 SGHRS, CDR2 YFSETQ. Trimming removed 5 bases from V and 5 bases from J, with 11 bases in between. This CDR3 region has 13 residues.

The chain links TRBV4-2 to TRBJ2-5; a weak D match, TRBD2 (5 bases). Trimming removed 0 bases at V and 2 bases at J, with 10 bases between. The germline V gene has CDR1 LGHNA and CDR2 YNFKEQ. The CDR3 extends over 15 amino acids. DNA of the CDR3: TGTGCCAGCAGCCAAGATGGCGGGTGGCAAGAGACCCAGTACTTC. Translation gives CASSQDGGWQETQYF.

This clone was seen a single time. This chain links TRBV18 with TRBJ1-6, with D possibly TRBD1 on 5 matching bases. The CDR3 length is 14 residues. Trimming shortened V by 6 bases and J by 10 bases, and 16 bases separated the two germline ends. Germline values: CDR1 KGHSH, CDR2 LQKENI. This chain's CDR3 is CASSPEGIGSPLHF. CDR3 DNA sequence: TGTGCCAGCTCCCCGGAGGGGATTGGATCACCCCTCCACTTT. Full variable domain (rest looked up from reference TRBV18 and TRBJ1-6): NAGVMQNPRHLVRRRGQEARLRCSPMKGHSHVYWYRQLPEEGLKFMVYLQKENIIDESGMPKERFSAEFPKEGPSILRIQQVVRGDSAAYFCASSPEGIGSPLHFGNGTRLTVT.

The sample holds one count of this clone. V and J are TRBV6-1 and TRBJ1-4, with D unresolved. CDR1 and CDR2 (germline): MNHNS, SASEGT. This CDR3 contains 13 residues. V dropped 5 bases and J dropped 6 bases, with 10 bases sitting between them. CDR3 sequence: CASSPEGYEKLFF. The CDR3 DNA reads TGTGCCAGCAGTCCCGAAGGGTATGAAAAACTGTTTTTT.

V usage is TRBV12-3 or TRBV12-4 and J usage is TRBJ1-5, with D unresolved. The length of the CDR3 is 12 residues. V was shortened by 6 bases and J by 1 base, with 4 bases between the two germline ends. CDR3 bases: TGTGCCAGCAGGGCCAGCAATCAGCCCCAGCATTTT. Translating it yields CASRASNQPQHF.

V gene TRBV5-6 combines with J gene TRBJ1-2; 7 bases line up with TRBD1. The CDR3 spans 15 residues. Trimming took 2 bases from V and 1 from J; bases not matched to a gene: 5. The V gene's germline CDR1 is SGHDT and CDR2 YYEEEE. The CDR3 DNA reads TGTGCCAGCAGCTTACCGGGACAGATTAACTATGGCTACACCTTC. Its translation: CASSLPGQINYGYTF.

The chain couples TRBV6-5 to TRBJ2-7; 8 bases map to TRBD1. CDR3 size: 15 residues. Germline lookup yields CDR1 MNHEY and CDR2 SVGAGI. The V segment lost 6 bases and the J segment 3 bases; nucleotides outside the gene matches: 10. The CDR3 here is CASRRNRGVGYEQYF. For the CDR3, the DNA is TGTGCCAGCAGGCGTAACAGGGGGGTAGGCTACGAGCAGTACTTC.

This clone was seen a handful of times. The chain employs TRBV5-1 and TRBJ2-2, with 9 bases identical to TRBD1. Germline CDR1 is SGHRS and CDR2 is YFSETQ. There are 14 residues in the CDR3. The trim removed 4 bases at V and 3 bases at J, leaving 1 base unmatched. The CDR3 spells CASSRDRDTGELFF. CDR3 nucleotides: TGCGCCAGCAGCCGGGACAGGGACACCGGGGAGCTGTTTTTT. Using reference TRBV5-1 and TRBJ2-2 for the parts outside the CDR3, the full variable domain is KAGVTQTPRYLIKTRGQQVTLSCSPISGHRSVSWYQQTPGQGLQFLFEYFSETQRNKGNFPGRFSGRQFSNSRSEMNVSTLELGDSALYLCASSRDRDTGELFFGEGSRLTVL.

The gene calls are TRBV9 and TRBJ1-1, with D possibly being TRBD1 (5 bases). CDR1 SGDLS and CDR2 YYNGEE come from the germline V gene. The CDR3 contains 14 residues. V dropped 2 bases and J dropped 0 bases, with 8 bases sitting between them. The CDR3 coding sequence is TGTGCCAGCAGCGTTGGGGCTATGAACACTGAAGCTTTCTTT. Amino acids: CASSVGAMNTEAFF.

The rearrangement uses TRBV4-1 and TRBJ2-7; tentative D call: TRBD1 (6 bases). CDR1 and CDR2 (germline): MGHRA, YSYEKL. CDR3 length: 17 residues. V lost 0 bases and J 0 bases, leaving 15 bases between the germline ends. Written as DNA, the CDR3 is TGCGCCAGCAGCCAAGAGGGTTCAGGACAGTTCTCCTACGAGCAGTACTTC. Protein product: CASSQEGSGQFSYEQYF.

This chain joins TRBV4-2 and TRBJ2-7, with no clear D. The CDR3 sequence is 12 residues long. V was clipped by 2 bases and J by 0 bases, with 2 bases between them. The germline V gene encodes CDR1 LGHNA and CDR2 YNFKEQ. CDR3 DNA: TGTGCCAGCAGCCAAAACTCCTACGAGCAGTACTTC. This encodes CASSQNSYEQYF.

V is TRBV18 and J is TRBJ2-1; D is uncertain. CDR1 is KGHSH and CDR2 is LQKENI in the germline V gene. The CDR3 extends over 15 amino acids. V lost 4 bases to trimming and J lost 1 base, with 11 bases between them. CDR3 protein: CASSRTVLSYNEQFF. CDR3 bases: TGTGCCAGCTCACGGACGGTACTTTCCTACAATGAGCAGTTCTTC.

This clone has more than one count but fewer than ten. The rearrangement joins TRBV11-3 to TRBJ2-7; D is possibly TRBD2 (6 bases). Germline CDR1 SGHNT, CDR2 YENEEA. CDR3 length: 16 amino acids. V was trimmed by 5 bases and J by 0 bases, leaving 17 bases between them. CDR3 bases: TGTGCCAGCAGCCAAGGACGCGGGGCGAGCTCCTACGAGCAGTACTTC. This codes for CASSQGRGASSYEQYF.

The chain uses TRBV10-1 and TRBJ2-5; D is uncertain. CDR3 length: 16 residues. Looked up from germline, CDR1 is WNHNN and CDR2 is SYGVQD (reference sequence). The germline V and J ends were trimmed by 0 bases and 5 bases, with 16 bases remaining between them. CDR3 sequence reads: CASSESLNPPRETQYF. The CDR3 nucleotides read TGCGCCAGCAGTGAGTCGTTAAATCCCCCTCGGGAGACCCAGTACTTC.

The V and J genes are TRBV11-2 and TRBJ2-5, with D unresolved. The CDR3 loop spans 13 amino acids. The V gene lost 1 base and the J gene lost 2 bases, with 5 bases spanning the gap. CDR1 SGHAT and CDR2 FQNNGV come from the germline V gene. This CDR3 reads CASSLGVQETQYF. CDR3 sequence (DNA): TGTGCCAGCAGCTTAGGGGTACAAGAGACCCAGTACTTC.

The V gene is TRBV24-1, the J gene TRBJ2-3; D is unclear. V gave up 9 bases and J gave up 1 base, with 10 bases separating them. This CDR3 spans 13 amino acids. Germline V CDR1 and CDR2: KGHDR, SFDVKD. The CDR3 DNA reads TGTGCCACCGAAGGGCAGGGCACAGATACGCAGTATTTT. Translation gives CATEGQGTDTQYF.